This T cell receptor beta chain was retrieved from a study of neurological immune-mediated disorders. From 15-18 subjects, every sequencing run obtained over 170 million TCR-beta sequences. TCRdb fed the 5' RACE reads into MiXCR, producing one record per CDR3 protein. The data hold 71,000 or so distinct CDR3 sequences, with roughly 15% observed a single time. This clonotype has a count of ten or more. Its antigen is undetermined. Study-wide findings and caveats: Expanded clones shared no CDR3 amino acid sequences across subjects, suggesting private repertoires in all groups. In HTLV-1-associated myelopathy, TCR clonal expansion was greatest, whereas multiple sclerosis had the least, falling below healthy controls.

This CDR3 has 17 residues. Germline lookup yields CDR1 SGHVS and CDR2 FQNEAQ. The V and J ends lost 4 bases and 0 bases, in that order; junction bases with no gene match: 0. Time point reported: longitudinal time-point 1 (baseline). It was from 2 million PBMCs stored at -80 C that the unsorted libraries were obtained. The sequenced sample was PBMCs. V usage is TRBV7-8 and J usage is TRBJ2-2, with 15 bases matching TRBD2. The sequence was collected from a female donor with HTLV-1-associated myelopathy (HAM/TSP). The CDR3 region is CASSWTSGGANTGELFF. As DNA, the CDR3 is TGTGCCAGCAGCTGGACTAGCGGGGGGGCGAACACCGGGGAGCTGTTTTTT. Looking up the rest from reference TRBV7-8 and TRBJ2-2 gives the full variable domain: GAGVSQSPRYKVAKRGQDVALRCDPISGHVSLFWYQQALGQGPEFLTYFQNEAQLDKSGLPSDRFFAERPEGSVSTLKIQRTQQEDSAVYLCASSWTSGGANTGELFFGEGSRLTVL.